This T cell receptor beta chain was documented in a study of blood T cell repertoires in COVID-19. Study in general: Both acute and convalescent COVID-19 samples were obtained from the United States, Italy and Spain. PBMCs, B-cell-depleted T cells, or T cells were the source of the cDNA or gDNA that made up the material.

Clinical history as reported by participants underpinned cohort assignment. The CDR3 has 15 residues. CDR1 MGHRA and CDR2 YSYEKL come from the germline V gene. V lost 4 bases and J lost 3, with 15 bases in between. In the authors' workflow: Counts of nucleated cells, estimated from reference gene primer amplification, were obtained. Measured with immunoSEQ multiplex PCR; TCRdb has only the in-frame clones, and not every one. Clonal size and the V and J genes are those of that table, whereas D and trimming came from the DNA. The repertoire holds roughly 240,000 clones, with 65% to 90% as singletons. The source of this sequence is a woman in her forties or fifties with acute COVID-19. Material for sequencing was PBMCs or T cells enriched from blood (not recorded which). The rearrangement uses TRBV4-1 and TRBJ2-5, with D perhaps TRBD2 (6 bases). The CDR3 sequence is CASSLLGRSEETQYF. CDR3 DNA sequence: TGCGCCAGCAGCCTTTTAGGGAGGTCCGAAGAGACCCAGTACTTC.